Presented here are 9 T cell receptor beta chains from one specimen sequenced in a study of post-analysis software for immune sequencing data. Researchers reported that TCR beta cDNA libraries carried unique molecular identifiers. TCRdb passed the PCR reads through MiXCR, listing each CDR3 protein once. Of approximately 350,000 distinct CDR3 sequences listed, 30% to 45% are singletons. Antigens of these TCRs are unknown. Whole-study results and caveats: Relative to controls, patients had about 5 TRBV segments at higher frequency, with TRBV5-6, TRBV5-1 and TRBV20-1 among these.

Sequencing was performed on blood. These receptors all come from a girl aged 10 to 17 with multiple sclerosis.

The V gene is TRBV7-9, the J gene TRBJ2-7; perhaps TRBD1 as D (5 bases). Trimming shortened V by 1 base and J by 0 bases, and 10 bases separated the two germline ends. Germline CDR1 SEHNR, CDR2 FQNEAQ (reference sequence). The CDR3 has 15 residues. The DNA of the CDR3 is TGTGCCAGCAGCTTAGGACAGCATCTCTCCTACGAGCAGTACTTC. It is translated as CASSLGQHLSYEQYF.

The table lists this clonotype with a few counts. This rearrangement joins TRBV7-2 to TRBJ2-1; D perhaps matches TRBD1 (6 bases). The CDR3 has 15 residues. V lost 6 bases, J lost 7 bases, and 19 bases lay in between. CDR1 and CDR2 from the germline V gene are SGHTA and FQGNSA. The CDR3 reads CASSPQGTTPNEQFF. The DNA of the CDR3 is TGTGCCAGCAGTCCCCAGGGGACAACACCTAATGAGCAGTTCTTC.

This clonotype was picked up a small number of times. V gene TRBV7-9 combines with J gene TRBJ2-1, with D possibly matching TRBD2 (5 bases). Trimming shortened V by 5 bases and J by 6 bases, and 14 bases separated the two germline ends. This CDR3 is 14 amino acids long. Germline lookup yields CDR1 SEHNR and CDR2 FQNEAQ (reference sequence). CDR3 protein: CASSTRDTANEQFF. The DNA of the CDR3 is TGTGCCAGCAGCACCCGGGATACCGCCAATGAGCAGTTCTTC. The complete variable domain, with remaining parts taken from reference TRBV7-9 and TRBJ2-1, reads DTGVSQNPRHKITKRGQNVTFRCDPISEHNRLYWYRQTLGQGPEFLTYFQNEAQLEKSRLLSDRFSAERPKGSFSTLEIQRTEQGDSAMYLCASSTRDTANEQFFGPGTRLTVL.

The gene calls are TRBV5-1 and TRBJ1-6; 9 bases match TRBD1. V shed 0 bases and J 5 bases; nucleotides not matched to a gene: 6. CDR3 length: 17 residues. Germline loops: CDR1 SGHRS, CDR2 YFSETQ. The CDR3 DNA is TGCGCCAGCAGCTTGGGGGACAGGGAATCGGATAATTCACCCCTCCACTTT. Translated, it gives CASSLGDRESDNSPLHF. Together with reference TRBV5-1 and TRBJ1-6, the CDR3 gives the full variable domain: KAGVTQTPRYLIKTRGQQVTLSCSPISGHRSVSWYQQTPGQGLQFLFEYFSETQRNKGNFPGRFSGRQFSNSRSEMNVSTLELGDSALYLCASSLGDRESDNSPLHFGNGTRLTVT.

The chain carries TRBV29-1 and TRBJ2-7, with 11 bases that match TRBD1. The length of the CDR3 is 13 residues. V dropped 7 bases and J dropped 3; count of bases not matched to a gene: 5. From germline, CDR1 is SQVTM and CDR2 ANQGSEA. The chain's CDR3 is CSALGTGGYEQYF. CDR3 DNA: TGCAGCGCCCTCGGGACAGGGGGCTACGAGCAGTACTTC.

The chain joins TRBV5-1 to TRBJ2-5; 7 bases align to TRBD1. CDR1 is SGHRS and CDR2 is YFSETQ in the germline V gene. This CDR3 contains 15 residues. V was pared by 2 bases and J by 3 bases, with 7 bases of the junction left unmatched. In DNA, the CDR3 is TGCGCCAGCAGCTTTACCAGGGGGTCAGAAGAGACCCAGTACTTC. Translating gives CASSFTRGSEETQYF.

This clonotype was counted a few times. The rearrangement uses TRBV9 and TRBJ2-1; tentatively, D is TRBD2 (7 bases). This CDR3 has 17 amino acids. V was cut by 0 bases and J by 2 bases, with 15 bases left in between. CDR1 and CDR2 (germline): SGDLS, YYNGEE. CDR3 amino acids: CASSVGGLADTYNEQFF. For the CDR3, the DNA is TGTGCCAGCAGCGTAGGGGGGCTAGCGGACACCTACAATGAGCAGTTCTTC.

A few counts support this clonotype. The gene calls are TRBV4-1 and TRBJ2-7; 7 nucleotides line up with TRBD1. V lost 6 bases and J lost 6; bases outside the gene matches: 8. This CDR3 spans 13 amino acids. Germline assignment: CDR1 MGHRA and CDR2 YSYEKL. The CDR3 loop reads CASSRGQELEQYF. The CDR3 nucleotides read TGCGCCAGCAGTCGAGGACAGGAACTCGAGCAGTACTTC.

The V call is TRBV7-8, the J call TRBJ2-5; no definite D call. Looked up from germline, CDR1 is SGHVS and CDR2 is FQNEAQ. The CDR3 has 13 residues. The V end was cut by 5 bases, the J end by 0 bases, with 7 bases between. CDR3 region: CASSPTNQETQYF. The CDR3 bases are TGTGCCAGCAGCCCGACAAACCAAGAGACCCAGTACTTC. Together with reference TRBV7-8 and TRBJ2-5, the CDR3 gives the full variable domain: GAGVSQSPRYKVAKRGQDVALRCDPISGHVSLFWYQQALGQGPEFLTYFQNEAQLDKSGLPSDRFFAERPEGSVSTLKIQRTQQEDSAVYLCASSPTNQETQYFGPGTRLLVL.